This TCR beta chain was obtained from a study of response to subunit inactivated influenza vaccine. This CDR3 is built from 14 residues. Trimming took off 8 bases at V and 2 bases at J, with 14 bases between the two ends. TCRdb itself ran the RT-PCR reads through MiXCR, one entry per CDR3 protein. There are around 650,000 distinct CDR3 sequences in the sample; 15% to 17% occur only once, and approximately 10% lies in the top ten. This clonotype turned up a few times. The sequencing used PBMCs from blood, collected 11 to 12 days after vaccination. The receptor's source is a man aged 45-65 years who received an inactivated influenza vaccine. This chain links TRBV12-3 or TRBV12-4 with TRBJ2-3; perhaps TRBD1 as D (5 bases). The CDR3 sequence is CASRHRQITDTQYF. DNA of the CDR3: TGTGCCAGCCGACACCGACAGATCACAGATACGCAGTATTTT.